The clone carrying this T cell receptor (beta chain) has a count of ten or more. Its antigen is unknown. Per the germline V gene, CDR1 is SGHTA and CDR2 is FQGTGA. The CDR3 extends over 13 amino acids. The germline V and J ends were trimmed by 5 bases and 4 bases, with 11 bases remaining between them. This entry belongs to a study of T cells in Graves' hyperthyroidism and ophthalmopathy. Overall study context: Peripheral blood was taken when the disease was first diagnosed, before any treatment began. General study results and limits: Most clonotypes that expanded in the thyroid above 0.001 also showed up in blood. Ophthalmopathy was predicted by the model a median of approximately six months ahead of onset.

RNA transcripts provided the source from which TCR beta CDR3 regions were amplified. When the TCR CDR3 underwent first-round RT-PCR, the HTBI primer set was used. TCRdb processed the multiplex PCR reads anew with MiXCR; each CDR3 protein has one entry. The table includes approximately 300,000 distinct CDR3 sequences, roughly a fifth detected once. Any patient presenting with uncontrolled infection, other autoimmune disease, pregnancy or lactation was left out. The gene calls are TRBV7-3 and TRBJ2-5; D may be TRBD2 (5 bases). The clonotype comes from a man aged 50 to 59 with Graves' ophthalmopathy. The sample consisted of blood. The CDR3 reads CASSQTGSETQYF. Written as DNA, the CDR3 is TGTGCCAGCAGCCAGACGGGATCAGAGACCCAGTACTTC.